Below, one TCR beta chain is given with its context. These data belong to a study of OX40 agonist ivuxolimab in advanced cancers. Study background: 40% to 50% of patients had received prior checkpoint inhibitor therapy.

Using immunoSEQ multiplex PCR, the repertoire was profiled, and TCRdb retains in-frame clones only, with some absent. The sample holds about 89,000 clones, around nine tenths seen once. The germline gives CDR1 SGHRS, CDR2 YFSETQ. The length of the CDR3 is 16 residues. With 7 bases removed from V and 8 bases from J, the gap between germline ends came to 24 bases. The source material was CD4+ or CD8+ T cells sorted from blood, sampled in a trial of the OX40 agonist ivuxolimab. The clonotype originates from an adult with an advanced solid tumor such as melanoma, head and neck, liver or kidney cancer. The chain joins TRBV5-1 to TRBJ1-4, with D uncertain. In DNA form, the CDR3 reads TGCGCCAGCGGGGTTGGGTCGGGCCTCGGAGTCGAAAAACTGTTTTTT. This gives the protein CASGVGSGLGVEKLFF.